This is a list of T cell receptor beta chains from one sample in a study of shared clonotypes between healthy human individuals. Clones were sequenced by immunoSEQ multiplex PCR, and TCRdb holds only the in-frame ones, with some missing. Of roughly 2.1 million clones in the sample, approximately 94% were seen once. The sequencing sample was made of naive CD8+ T cells from PBMCs. The receptors derive from a man aged 18 to 29 in good health. Some clones in this sample may be carry-over from other donors' samples. CDR3s include the opening cysteine and the closing phenylalanine or tryptophan. Each record gives: V gene, CDR3 protein.

v_call: TRBV6-1; cdr3_aa: CASSEVGGWKNTEAFF
v_call: TRBV5-6; cdr3_aa: CASSLGRGNYGYTF
v_call: TRBV9; cdr3_aa: CASSDPGAYNEQFF
v_call: TRBV27; cdr3_aa: CASSILGGEQYF
v_call: TRBV7-9; cdr3_aa: CASKLRGETQYF
v_call: TRBV7-9; cdr3_aa: CASSFPRGPFGDGYTF
v_call: TRBV4-2; cdr3_aa: CASSQYGVSGSYSIYEQYF
v_call: TRBV14; cdr3_aa: CASSQNLAGVYNEQFF
v_call: TRBV11-3; cdr3_aa: CASSSRGDTQYF
v_call: TRBV27; cdr3_aa: CASRGRTSGRYYEQYF
v_call: TRBV7-9; cdr3_aa: CASSPREGLGRTEAFF
v_call: TRBV15; cdr3_aa: CASQASSNQPQHF
v_call: TRBV9; cdr3_aa: CASSVAAHTEAFF
v_call: TRBV27; cdr3_aa: CASTQGALNEQFF
v_call: TRBV29-1; cdr3_aa: CSVGGTSYNEQFF
v_call: TRBV5-6; cdr3_aa: CASSLETGRAHEQYF
v_call: TRBV5-1; cdr3_aa: CASRAWDYEQYF
v_call: TRBV4-1; cdr3_aa: CASSPLTAYEQYF
v_call: TRBV13; cdr3_aa: CASSLGDTGELFF
v_call: TRBV19; cdr3_aa: CASSTHLGHLNTEAFF
v_call: TRBV6-1; cdr3_aa: CASRDRVGTEAFF
v_call: TRBV27; cdr3_aa: CASSLSAGGFEQYF
v_call: TRBV4-3; cdr3_aa: CASSPFRQYNEQFF
v_call: TRBV5-1; cdr3_aa: CASSLGNWEQYF
v_call: TRBV6-5; cdr3_aa: CASSYSTSGAYEQYF
v_call: TRBV19; cdr3_aa: CASSEGLNTIYF
v_call: TRBV27; cdr3_aa: CASSPRGVGAVQYF
v_call: TRBV5-1; cdr3_aa: CASSRTRGLNTEAFF
v_call: TRBV7-9; cdr3_aa: CASSSAGTGYNSPLHF
v_call: TRBV18; cdr3_aa: CASSPSGNTYNEQFF
v_call: TRBV11-2; cdr3_aa: CASSALRAGALFHEQFF
v_call: TRBV19; cdr3_aa: CASSISADSYEQYF
v_call: TRBV27; cdr3_aa: CASSLSKGADGYTF
v_call: TRBV14; cdr3_aa: CASSQDMGEPNYGYTF
v_call: TRBV27; cdr3_aa: CASSPPWPRKYEQYF
v_call: TRBV7-2; cdr3_aa: CASSLAGAGLQGTQYF
v_call: TRBV9; cdr3_aa: CASSVGGLDRELFF
v_call: TRBV4-1; cdr3_aa: CASSQVPSLADQPQHF
v_call: TRBV5-1; cdr3_aa: CASSLTARDRESYEQYF
v_call: TRBV9; cdr3_aa: CASSVGSRGAGNTEAFF
v_call: TRBV10-3; cdr3_aa: CAISVGTGGTYEQYF
v_call: TRBV27; cdr3_aa: CASSQGAYGNTIYF
v_call: TRBV4-1; cdr3_aa: CASSHRTGGIYEQYF
v_call: TRBV27; cdr3_aa: CASSSPTTTGELFF
v_call: TRBV5-1; cdr3_aa: CASSFSNTEAFF
v_call: TRBV28; cdr3_aa: CASRGWTEAFF
v_call: TRBV19; cdr3_aa: CASRGGQARYYEQYF
v_call: TRBV6-1; cdr3_aa: CASSPRGASYEQYF
v_call: TRBV11-2; cdr3_aa: CASSPGGEAFF
v_call: TRBV13; cdr3_aa: CASSLGHRRPYEQYF
v_call: TRBV5-1; cdr3_aa: CASSASVAGAYEQYF
v_call: TRBV5-1; cdr3_aa: CASSLYGGNTEAFF
v_call: TRBV7-9; cdr3_aa: CASSLGGRTYNEQYF
v_call: TRBV5-1; cdr3_aa: CASSLVGAGLVLGEQYF
v_call: TRBV10-3; cdr3_aa: CAITAPHGSLIYCTDTQYF